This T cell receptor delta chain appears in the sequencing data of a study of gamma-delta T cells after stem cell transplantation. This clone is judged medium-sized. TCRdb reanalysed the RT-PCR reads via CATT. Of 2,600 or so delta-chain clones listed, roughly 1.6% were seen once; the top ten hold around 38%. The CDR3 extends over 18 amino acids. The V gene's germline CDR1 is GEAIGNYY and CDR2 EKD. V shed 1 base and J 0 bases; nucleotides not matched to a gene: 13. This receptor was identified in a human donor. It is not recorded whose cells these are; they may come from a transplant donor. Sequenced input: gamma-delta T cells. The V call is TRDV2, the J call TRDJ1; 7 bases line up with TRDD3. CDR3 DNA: TGTGCCTGTGACACAGTTTCCAACCTACTGGGGAACACCGATAAACTCATCTTT. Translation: CACDTVSNLLGNTDKLIF.